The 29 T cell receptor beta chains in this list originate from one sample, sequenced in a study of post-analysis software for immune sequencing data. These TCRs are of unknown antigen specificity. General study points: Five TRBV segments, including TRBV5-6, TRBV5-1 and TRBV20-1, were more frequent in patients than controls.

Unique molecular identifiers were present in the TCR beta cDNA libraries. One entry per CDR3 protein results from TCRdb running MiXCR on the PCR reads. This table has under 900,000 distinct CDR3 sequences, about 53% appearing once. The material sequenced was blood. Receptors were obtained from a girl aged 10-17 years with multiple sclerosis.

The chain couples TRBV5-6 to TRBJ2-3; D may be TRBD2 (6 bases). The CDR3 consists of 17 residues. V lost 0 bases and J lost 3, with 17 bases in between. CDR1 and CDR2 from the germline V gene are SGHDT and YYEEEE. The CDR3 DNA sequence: TGTGCCAGCAGCTTGGCGCTAGCGTACCAACCTACAGATACGCAGTATTTT. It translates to CASSLALAYQPTDTQYF.

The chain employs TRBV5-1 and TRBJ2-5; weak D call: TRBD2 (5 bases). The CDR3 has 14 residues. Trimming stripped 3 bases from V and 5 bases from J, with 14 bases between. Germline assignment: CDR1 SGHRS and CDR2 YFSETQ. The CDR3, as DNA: TGCGCCAGCAGCTCCCATACTAGGCTCGAGACCCAGTACTTC. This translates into CASSSHTRLETQYF.

The CDR3 DNA follows: TGCAGTGCTAGGCCTCTCGGGACTAGCGGGGCATTCTACGAGCAGTACTTC. It is translated as CSARPLGTSGAFYEQYF. V is TRBV20-1 and J is TRBJ2-5, with 13 bases lining up with TRBD2. The J call may be incorrect, as the DNA end agrees better with TRBJ2-7. This CDR3 is built from 17 residues. Germline V lookup: CDR1 DFQATT, CDR2 SNEGSKA (reference sequence).

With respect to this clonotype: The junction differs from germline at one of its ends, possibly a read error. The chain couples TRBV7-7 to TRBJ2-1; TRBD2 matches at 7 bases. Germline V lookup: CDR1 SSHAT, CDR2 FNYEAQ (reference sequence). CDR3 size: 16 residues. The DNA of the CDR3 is TGTGCTAGCAGCCAAAGTTCTAGCGGAGGGAGCTATGAGCAGTTCTTC. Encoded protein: CASSQSSSGGSYEQFF.

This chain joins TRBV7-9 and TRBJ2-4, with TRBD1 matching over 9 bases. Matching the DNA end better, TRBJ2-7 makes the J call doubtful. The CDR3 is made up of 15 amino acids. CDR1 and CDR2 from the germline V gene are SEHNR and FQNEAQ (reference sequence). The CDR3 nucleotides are TGTGCCAGCAGCCCCAGGGGACAGGGTTTCGACGAGCAGTACTTC. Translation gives CASSPRGQGFDEQYF.

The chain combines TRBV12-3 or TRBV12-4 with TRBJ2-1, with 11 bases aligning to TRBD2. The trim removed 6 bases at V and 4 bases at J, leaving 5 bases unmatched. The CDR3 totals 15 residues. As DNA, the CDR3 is TGTGCCAGCAGAGTAGCGGGGGGGCAGTACAATGAGCAGTTCTTC. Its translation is CASRVAGGQYNEQFF.

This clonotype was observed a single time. CDR3 amino acids: CASSQLSGAGYGYTF. DNA of the CDR3: TGTGCCAGCAGCCAACTGTCAGGGGCGGGCTATGGCTACACCTTC. The chain couples TRBV7-3 to TRBJ1-2, with D possibly being TRBD1 (6 bases). CDR1 is SGHTA and CDR2 is FQGTGA in the germline V gene. Deletions cut 5 bases from V and 4 bases from J, with 17 bases between. The CDR3 is 15 amino acids.

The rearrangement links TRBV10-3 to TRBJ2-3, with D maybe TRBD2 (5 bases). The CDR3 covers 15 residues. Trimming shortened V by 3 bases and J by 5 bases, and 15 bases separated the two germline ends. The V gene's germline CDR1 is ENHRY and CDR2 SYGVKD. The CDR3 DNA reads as TGTGCCATCAGTGACCCCGCGGAGGCGAGAGATACGCAGTATTTT. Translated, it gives CAISDPAEARDTQYF.

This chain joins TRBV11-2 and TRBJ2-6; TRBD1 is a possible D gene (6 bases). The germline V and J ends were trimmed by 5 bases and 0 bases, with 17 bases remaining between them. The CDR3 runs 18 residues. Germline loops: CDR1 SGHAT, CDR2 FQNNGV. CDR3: CASSPGTRKSSGANVLTF. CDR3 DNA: TGTGCCAGCAGCCCCGGGACAAGAAAAAGCTCTGGGGCCAACGTCCTGACTTTC.

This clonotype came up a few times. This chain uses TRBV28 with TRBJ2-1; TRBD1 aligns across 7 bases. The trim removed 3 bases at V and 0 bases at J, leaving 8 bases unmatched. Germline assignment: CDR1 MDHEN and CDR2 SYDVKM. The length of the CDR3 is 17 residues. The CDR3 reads CASSFLWGQNSYNEQFF. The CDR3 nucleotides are TGTGCCAGCAGTTTTCTGTGGGGACAGAACTCCTACAATGAGCAGTTCTTC.

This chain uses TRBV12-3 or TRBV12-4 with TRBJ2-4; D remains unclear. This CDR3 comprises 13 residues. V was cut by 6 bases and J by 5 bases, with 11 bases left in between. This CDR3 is CASSLGSQNIQYF. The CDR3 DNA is TGTGCCAGCAGCCTTGGCTCACAAAACATTCAGTACTTC.

CDR3 coding DNA: TGTGCCAGCAGCGCCTGGGACAGGATTAACGAGCAGTACTTC. This encodes CASSAWDRINEQYF. The chain uses TRBV7-8 and TRBJ2-7; TRBD1 agrees at 8 bases. V gave up 5 bases and J gave up 5 bases; unmatched junction bases: 8. Germline V gives CDR1 SGHVS, CDR2 FQNEAQ. The CDR3 sequence is 14 residues long.

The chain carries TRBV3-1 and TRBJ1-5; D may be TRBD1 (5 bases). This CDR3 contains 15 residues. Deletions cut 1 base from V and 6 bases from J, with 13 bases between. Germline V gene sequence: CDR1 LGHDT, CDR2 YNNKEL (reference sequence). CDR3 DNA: TGTGCCAGCAGCCAAGTGGTTGGAGGGGCTCAGCCCCAGCATTTT. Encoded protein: CASSQVVGGAQPQHF. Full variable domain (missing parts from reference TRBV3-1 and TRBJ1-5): DTAVSQTPKYLVTQMGNDKSIKCEQNLGHDTMYWYKQDSKKFLKIMFSYNNKELIINETVPNRFSPKSPDKAHLNLHINSLELGDSAVYFCASSQVVGGAQPQHFGDGTRLSIL.

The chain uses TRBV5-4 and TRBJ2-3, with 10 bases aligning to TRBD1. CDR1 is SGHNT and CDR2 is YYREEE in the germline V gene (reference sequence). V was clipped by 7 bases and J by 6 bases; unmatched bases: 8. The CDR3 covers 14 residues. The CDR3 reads CASSGTGATDTQYF. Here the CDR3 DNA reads TGTGCCAGCTCCGGGACAGGGGCAACCGATACGCAGTATTTT. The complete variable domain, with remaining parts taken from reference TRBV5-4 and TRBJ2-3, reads ETGVTQSPTHLIKTRGQQVTLRCSSQSGHNTVSWYQQALGQGPQFIFQYYREEENGRGNFPPRFSGLQFPNYSSELNVNALELDDSALYLCASSGTGATDTQYFGPGTRLTVL.

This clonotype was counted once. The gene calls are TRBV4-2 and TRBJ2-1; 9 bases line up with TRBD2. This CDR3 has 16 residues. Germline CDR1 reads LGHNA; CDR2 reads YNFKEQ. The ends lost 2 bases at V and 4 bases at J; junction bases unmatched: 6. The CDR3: CASSQSLAGGYNEQFF. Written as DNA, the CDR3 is TGTGCCAGCAGCCAATCACTAGCGGGTGGGTACAATGAGCAGTTCTTC.

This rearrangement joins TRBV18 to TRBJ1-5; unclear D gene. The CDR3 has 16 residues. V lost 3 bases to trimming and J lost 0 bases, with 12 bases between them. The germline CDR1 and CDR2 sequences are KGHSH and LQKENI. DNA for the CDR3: TGTGCCAGCTCACCGCGAGAGATCCATAGCAATCAGCCCCAGCATTTT. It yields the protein CASSPREIHSNQPQHF.

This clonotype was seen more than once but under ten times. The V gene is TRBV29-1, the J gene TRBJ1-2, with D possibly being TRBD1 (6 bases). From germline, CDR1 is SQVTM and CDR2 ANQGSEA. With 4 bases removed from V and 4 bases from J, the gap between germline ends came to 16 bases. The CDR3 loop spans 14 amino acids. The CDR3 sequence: CSVAAGAASYGYTF. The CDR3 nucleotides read TGCAGCGTTGCGGCGGGGGCCGCCTCCTATGGCTACACCTTC.

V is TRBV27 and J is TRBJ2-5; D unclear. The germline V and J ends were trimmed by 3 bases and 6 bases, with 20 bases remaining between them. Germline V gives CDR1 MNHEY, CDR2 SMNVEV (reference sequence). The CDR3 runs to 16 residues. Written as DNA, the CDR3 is TGTGCCAGCAGTTTCCGTCAGGCGCCTCCGCGACAGACCCAGTACTTC. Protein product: CASSFRQAPPRQTQYF.

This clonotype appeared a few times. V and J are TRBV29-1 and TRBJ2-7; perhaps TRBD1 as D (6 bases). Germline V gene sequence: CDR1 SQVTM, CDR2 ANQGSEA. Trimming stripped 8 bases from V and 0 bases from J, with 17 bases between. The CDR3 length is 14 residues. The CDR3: CSIYRTGSSYEQYF. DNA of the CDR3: TGCAGCATCTACCGTACAGGGAGCTCCTACGAGCAGTACTTC.

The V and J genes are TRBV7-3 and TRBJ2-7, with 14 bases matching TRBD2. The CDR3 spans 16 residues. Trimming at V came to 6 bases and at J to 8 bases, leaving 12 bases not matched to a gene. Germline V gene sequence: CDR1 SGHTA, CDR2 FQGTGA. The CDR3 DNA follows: TGTGCCAGCAGTCCCGGGACTAGCGGGGGACTGAGTCAGCAGTACTTC. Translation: CASSPGTSGGLSQQYF.

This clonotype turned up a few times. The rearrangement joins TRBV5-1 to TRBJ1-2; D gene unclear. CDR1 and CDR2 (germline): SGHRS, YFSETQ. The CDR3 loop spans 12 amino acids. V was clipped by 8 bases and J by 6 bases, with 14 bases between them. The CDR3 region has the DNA TGCGCCAGTCGTATAGGGCAGGATGGCTACACCTTC. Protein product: CASRIGQDGYTF.

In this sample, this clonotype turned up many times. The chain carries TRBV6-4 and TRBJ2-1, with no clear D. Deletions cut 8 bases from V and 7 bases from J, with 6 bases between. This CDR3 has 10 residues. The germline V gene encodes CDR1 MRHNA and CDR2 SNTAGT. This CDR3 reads CASGDNEQFF. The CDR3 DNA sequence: TGTGCCAGCGGGGATAATGAGCAGTTCTTC.

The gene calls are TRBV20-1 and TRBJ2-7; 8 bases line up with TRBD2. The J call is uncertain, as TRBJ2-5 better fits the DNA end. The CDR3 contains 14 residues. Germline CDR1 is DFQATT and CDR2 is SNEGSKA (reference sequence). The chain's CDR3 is CSASIREGRETQYF. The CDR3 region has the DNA TGCAGTGCTAGTATCCGGGAGGGCCGCGAGACCCAGTACTTC.

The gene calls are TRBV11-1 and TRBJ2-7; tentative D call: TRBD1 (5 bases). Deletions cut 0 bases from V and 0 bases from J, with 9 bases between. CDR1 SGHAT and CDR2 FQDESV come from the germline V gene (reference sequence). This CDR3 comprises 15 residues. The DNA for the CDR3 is TGTGCCAGCAGCTTAGCGCTGGGGCGCTCCTACGAGCAGTACTTC. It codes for CASSLALGRSYEQYF.

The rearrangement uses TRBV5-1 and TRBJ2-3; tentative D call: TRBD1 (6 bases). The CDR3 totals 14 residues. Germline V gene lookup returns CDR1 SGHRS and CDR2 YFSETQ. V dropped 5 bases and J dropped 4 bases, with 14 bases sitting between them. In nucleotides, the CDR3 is TGCGCCAGCAGTACAGGGTACCCGGCAGATACGCAGTATTTT. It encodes CASSTGYPADTQYF.

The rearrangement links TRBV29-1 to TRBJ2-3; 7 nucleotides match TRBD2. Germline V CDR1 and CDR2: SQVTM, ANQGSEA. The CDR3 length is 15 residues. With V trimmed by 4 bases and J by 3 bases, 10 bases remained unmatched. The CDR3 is CSVGWGRGRTDTQYF. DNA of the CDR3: TGCAGCGTTGGGTGGGGCCGCGGGAGAACAGATACGCAGTATTTT.

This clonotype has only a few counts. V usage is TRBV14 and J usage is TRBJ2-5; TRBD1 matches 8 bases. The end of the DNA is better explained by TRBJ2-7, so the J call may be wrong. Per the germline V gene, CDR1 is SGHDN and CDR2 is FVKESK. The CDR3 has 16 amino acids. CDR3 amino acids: CASSQDRGRGPHEQYF. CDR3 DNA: TGTGCCAGCAGCCAGGATCGCGGCAGGGGGCCCCACGAGCAGTACTTC.

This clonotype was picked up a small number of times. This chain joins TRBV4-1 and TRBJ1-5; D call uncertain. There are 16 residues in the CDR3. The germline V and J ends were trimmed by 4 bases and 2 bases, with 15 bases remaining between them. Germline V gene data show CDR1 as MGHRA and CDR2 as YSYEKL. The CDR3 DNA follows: TGCGCCAGCAGCCCCGGGTCGCGCGGGGGCAATCAGCCCCAGCATTTT. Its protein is CASSPGSRGGNQPQHF.

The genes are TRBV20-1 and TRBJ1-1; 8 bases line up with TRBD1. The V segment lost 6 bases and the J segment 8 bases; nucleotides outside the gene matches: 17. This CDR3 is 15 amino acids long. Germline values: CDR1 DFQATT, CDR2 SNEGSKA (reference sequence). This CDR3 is CSARVSGGAETEAFF. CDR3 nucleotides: TGCAGTGCGAGGGTCTCAGGGGGCGCAGAGACCGAAGCTTTCTTT.